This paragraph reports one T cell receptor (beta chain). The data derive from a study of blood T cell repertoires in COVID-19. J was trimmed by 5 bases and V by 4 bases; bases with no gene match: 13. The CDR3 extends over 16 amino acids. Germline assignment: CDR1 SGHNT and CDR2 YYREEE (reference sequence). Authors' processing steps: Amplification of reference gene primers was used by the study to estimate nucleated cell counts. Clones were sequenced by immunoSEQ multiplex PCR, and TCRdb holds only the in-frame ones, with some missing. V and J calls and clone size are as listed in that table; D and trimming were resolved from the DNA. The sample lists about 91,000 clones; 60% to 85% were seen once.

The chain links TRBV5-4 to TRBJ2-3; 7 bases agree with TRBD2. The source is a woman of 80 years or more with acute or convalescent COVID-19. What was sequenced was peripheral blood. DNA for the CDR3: TGTGCCAGCAGCAACGTTGGGGGAGGGTCTTTAGATACGCAGTATTTT. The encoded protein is CASSNVGGGSLDTQYF.